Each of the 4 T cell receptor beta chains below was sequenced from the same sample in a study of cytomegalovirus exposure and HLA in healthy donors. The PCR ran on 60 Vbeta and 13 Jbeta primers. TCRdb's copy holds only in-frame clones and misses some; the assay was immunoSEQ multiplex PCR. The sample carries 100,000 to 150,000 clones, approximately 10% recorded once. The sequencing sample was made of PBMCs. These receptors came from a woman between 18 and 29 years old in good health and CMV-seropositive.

CDR3 bases: TGTGCCAGTAGTGCAGGACTAGCGGGAGGGCTGCAGTTCTTC. The encoded protein is CASSAGLAGGLQFF. The chain has TRBV19 and TRBJ2-1; 15 bases agree with TRBD2. The CDR3 runs 14 residues. V lost 5 bases and J lost 12; bases outside the gene matches: 5. The germline V gene has CDR1 LNHDA and CDR2 SQIVND (reference sequence).

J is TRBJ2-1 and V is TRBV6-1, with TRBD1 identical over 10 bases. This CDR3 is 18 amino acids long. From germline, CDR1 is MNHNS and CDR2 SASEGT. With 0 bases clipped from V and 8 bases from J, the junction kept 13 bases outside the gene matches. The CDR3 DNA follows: TGTGCCAGCAGTGAAGCGGGGAGGGGGACAGGGGTCTCCGATGAGCAGTTCTTC. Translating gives CASSEAGRGTGVSDEQFF.

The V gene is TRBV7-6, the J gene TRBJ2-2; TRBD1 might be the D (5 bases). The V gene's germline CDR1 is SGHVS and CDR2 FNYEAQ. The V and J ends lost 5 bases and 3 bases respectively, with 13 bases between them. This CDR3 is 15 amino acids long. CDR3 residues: CASSPRQGYTGELFF. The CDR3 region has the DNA TGTGCCAGCAGCCCTAGGCAGGGCTACACCGGGGAGCTGTTTTTT.

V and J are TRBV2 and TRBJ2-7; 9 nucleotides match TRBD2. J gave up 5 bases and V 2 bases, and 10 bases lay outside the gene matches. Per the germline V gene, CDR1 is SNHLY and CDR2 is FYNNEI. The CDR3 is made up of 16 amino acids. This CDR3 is CASSEFPSGISNEQYF. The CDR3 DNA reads TGTGCCAGCAGTGAATTCCCTAGCGGGATAAGCAACGAGCAGTACTTC.